These 11 T cell receptor beta chains were sequenced from one sample in a study of T cells after yellow fever vaccination. TCRdb re-analysed the 5' RACE reads in MiXCR, keeping a single row per CDR3 protein. This sample has about 260,000 distinct CDR3 sequences, with approximately 13% found just once. The material was CD4+ T cells sorted from PBMCs, obtained 45 days after the yellow fever booster vaccination. These receptors came from a man aged 30-40 years who received the YFV17D yellow fever vaccine.

There are a few counts of this clonotype. V usage is TRBV12-3 or TRBV12-4 and J usage is TRBJ2-7; D perhaps matches TRBD2 (5 bases). Trimming shortened V by 5 bases and J by 6 bases, and 17 bases separated the two germline ends. The CDR3 has 14 residues. In nucleotides, the CDR3 is TGTGCCAGCAGTCTCCGGGCGGGTCAAGCCGAGCAGTACTTC. This gives the protein CASSLRAGQAEQYF.

This clonotype was detected a few times. The chain couples TRBV20-1 to TRBJ2-5; 9 bases line up with TRBD2. The length of the CDR3 is 15 residues. The V gene end was trimmed by 6 bases and the J gene end by 3 bases; junction bases not matched to a gene: 11. CDR1 is DFQATT and CDR2 is SNEGSKA in the germline V gene (reference sequence). This CDR3 reads CSARFGSGSKETQYF. DNA for the CDR3: TGCAGTGCAAGGTTTGGTAGCGGGAGCAAAGAGACCCAGTACTTC.

This clonotype has more than one count but fewer than ten. This chain joins TRBV20-1 and TRBJ2-7; 12 bases fit TRBD2. The V segment lost 0 bases and the J segment 6 bases; nucleotides outside the gene matches: 9. CDR3 length equals 16 residues. Germline-derived CDR1 and CDR2 are DFQATT and SNEGSKA (reference sequence). The CDR3 loop is CSARDQTTSGRGEQYF. The DNA of the CDR3 is TGCAGTGCTAGAGATCAGACGACTAGCGGGAGAGGCGAGCAGTACTTC.

This clonotype appeared a few times. The chain recombines TRBV4-3 with TRBJ1-1, with D tentatively TRBD1 (5 bases). CDR3 length equals 15 residues. V was cut by 0 bases and J by 3 bases, with 11 bases left in between. The germline V gene has CDR1 LGHNA and CDR2 YSLEER. In DNA, the CDR3 is TGCGCCAGCAGCCAAGACAGGAAAGGGGACACTGAAGCTTTCTTT. Its translation: CASSQDRKGDTEAFF.

The rearrangement links TRBV20-1 to TRBJ2-3; 7 bases fit TRBD2. After removal of 1 base from V and 5 bases from J, the junction contained 9 bases not matched to a gene. Germline values: CDR1 DFQATT, CDR2 SNEGSKA (reference sequence). The CDR3 spans 15 residues. The CDR3: CSARVQRGRGDTQYF. The CDR3 DNA reads as TGCAGTGCTAGAGTCCAGCGGGGCCGGGGAGATACGCAGTATTTT.

This clonotype has more than one count but fewer than ten. This CDR3 reads CASSPPTSGSKHEQFF. DNA for the CDR3: TGTGCCAGCTCACCACCCACTAGCGGGAGTAAGCATGAGCAGTTCTTC. The chain links TRBV18 to TRBJ2-1; 11 nucleotides align to TRBD2. CDR1 KGHSH and CDR2 LQKENI come from the germline V gene. The CDR3 contains 16 residues. J gave up 8 bases and V 0 bases, and 6 bases lay outside the gene matches.

The chain couples TRBV27 to TRBJ1-5; TRBD1 might be the D (5 bases). Trimming left V 2 bases short and J 4 bases short, with 9 bases between. In germline, CDR1 is MNHEY, CDR2 SMNVEV (reference sequence). The length of the CDR3 is 14 residues. The CDR3 loop is CASSLTGPNQPQHF. The CDR3 nucleotides are TGTGCCAGCAGTTTAACAGGACCGAATCAGCCCCAGCATTTT.

The rearrangement uses TRBV29-1 and TRBJ2-6; tentatively, D is TRBD1 or TRBD2 (5 bases each). The germline V gene has CDR1 SQVTM and CDR2 ANQGSEA. Trimming removed 4 bases from V and 0 bases from J, with 10 bases in between. The CDR3 sequence is 15 residues long. DNA of the CDR3: TGCAGCGTTGTTGAGGGGAGCTCTGGGGCCAACGTCCTGACTTTC. This sequence encodes CSVVEGSSGANVLTF. The entire variable domain, with the rest obtained from reference TRBV29-1 and TRBJ2-6, is as follows: SAVISQKPSRDICQRGTSLTIQCQVDSQVTMMFWYRQQPGQSLTLIATANQGSEATYESGFVIDKFPISRPNLTFSTLTVSNMSPEDSSIYLCSVVEGSSGANVLTFGAGSRLTVL.

This clonotype was seen a few times. A read error may produce the germline difference seen at one junction end. The chain joins TRBV20-1 to TRBJ2-6; tentatively, D is TRBD1 (5 bases). CDR3 length: 17 residues. Germline CDR1 reads DFQATT; CDR2 reads SNEGSKA (reference sequence). CDR3 sequence reads: CCARDHDSPSGANVLTF. As DNA, the CDR3 is TGCTGTGCTAGAGACCATGACAGCCCTTCCGGGGCCAACGTCCTGACTTTC.

The chain has TRBV6-2 or TRBV6-3 and TRBJ2-5; tentatively, D is TRBD1 (6 bases). Looked up from germline, CDR1 is MNHEY and CDR2 is SVGEGT. This CDR3 spans 15 amino acids. The V end lost 6 bases, the J end lost 5 bases, and 19 bases lay between the germline ends. The CDR3 loop is CASRPKTGPTETQYF. The CDR3 DNA is TGTGCCAGCAGGCCGAAAACAGGGCCAACCGAGACCCAGTACTTC.

This clonotype turned up a few times. This chain uses TRBV14 with TRBJ2-1, with D possibly being TRBD2 (6 bases). V was shortened by 0 bases and J by 9 bases, with 15 bases between the two germline ends. The CDR3 contains 15 residues. Germline assignment: CDR1 SGHDN and CDR2 FVKESK. For the CDR3, the DNA is TGTGCCAGCAGCCAAGACCGAGCGGGTGTTCCTGAGCAGTTCTTC. Its protein product is CASSQDRAGVPEQFF. Complete variable domain (other parts from reference TRBV14 and TRBJ2-1): EAGVTQFPSHSVIEKGQTVTLRCDPISGHDNLYWYRRVMGKEIKFLLHFVKESKQDESGMPNNRFLAERTGGTYSTLKVQPAELEDSGVYFCASSQDRAGVPEQFFGPGTRLTVL.